This TCR beta chain was profiled in a study of spatial heterogeneity in lung cancer. Study details: The library had UMIs, and each TCR and UMI pair averaged more than ten raw reads.

This clonotype was recorded at least ten times. The antigen is not known. General study findings and limits: Ubiquitous expanded tumor TCRs surfaced in blood more at resection than they did at follow-up.

The presence of a unique molecular identifier marked each TCR cDNA molecule. MiXCR, applied by TCRdb to the 5' RACE reads, yields one record per CDR3 protein. The repertoire consists of 28,000 or so distinct CDR3 sequences, with around 13% occurring once and the leading ten covering approximately 25%. Time point reported: sample taken at primary tumor resection. Whole RNA came from tumor, nontumor lung or frozen PBMC and was sequenced without being sorted. V gave up 6 bases and J gave up 0 bases, with 12 bases separating them. Germline V gene lookup returns CDR1 MNHEY and CDR2 SVGEGT. The CDR3 runs 15 residues.

This receptor was taken from a female donor with early-stage non-small cell lung cancer. The chain carries TRBV6-2 or TRBV6-3 and TRBJ2-4, with TRBD1 as a possible D gene (6 bases). The sample here was PBMCs, taken at surgery. The CDR3, as DNA: TGTGCCAGCAGGCCCGAGGGGGTAGCCAAAAACATTCAGTACTTC. Its protein product is CASRPEGVAKNIQYF.